This T cell receptor (beta chain) was retrieved from a study of cytomegalovirus exposure and HLA in healthy donors. Study-level points and caveats: The likely origin of a cluster of highly shared sequence variants was a sequencing artifact. Some TCR beta chains (164 of them) were listed as cytomegalovirus-associated. DRB1 had the most TCR associations and HLA-C the fewest, a later analysis found, with rates varying by HLA locus.

Concerning this clone itself: Its antigen is still unknown.

It was with 60 Vbeta and 13 Jbeta primers that the PCR ran. Assay: immunoSEQ multiplex PCR; the TCRdb copy retains only in-frame clones and omits some. The sample has fewer than 120,000 clones; 76% are singletons. Germline V CDR1 and CDR2: MRHNA, SNTAGT. The CDR3 covers 15 residues. After removal of 6 bases from V and 3 bases from J, the junction contained 5 bases not matched to a gene. Though probably carrying unrecorded immune exposures, donors were nominally healthy at sampling. This TCR derives from a man younger than 40 in good health and CMV-seropositive. The chain is built from TRBV6-4 and TRBJ2-3; 11 bases align to TRBD2. The sample consisted of PBMCs. The CDR3 loop is CASSPTSGETDTQYF. The CDR3 coding sequence is TGTGCCAGCAGCCCGACTAGCGGGGAGACAGATACGCAGTATTTT.